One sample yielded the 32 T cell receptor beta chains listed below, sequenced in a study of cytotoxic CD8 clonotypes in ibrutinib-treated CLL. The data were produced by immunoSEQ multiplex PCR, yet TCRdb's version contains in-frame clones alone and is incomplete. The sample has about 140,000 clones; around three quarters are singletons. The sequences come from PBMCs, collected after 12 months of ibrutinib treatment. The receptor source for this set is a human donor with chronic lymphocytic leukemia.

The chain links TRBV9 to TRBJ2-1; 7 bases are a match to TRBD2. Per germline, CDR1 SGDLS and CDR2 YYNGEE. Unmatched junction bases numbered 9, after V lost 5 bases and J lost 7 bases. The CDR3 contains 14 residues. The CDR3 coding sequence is TGTGCCAGCAGTGATAGGTTCGGGGGGAATGAGCAGTTCTTC. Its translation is CASSDRFGGNEQFF. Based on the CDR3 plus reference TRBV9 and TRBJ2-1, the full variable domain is DSGVTQTPKHLITATGQRVTLRCSPRSGDLSVYWYQQSLDQGLQFLIQYYNGEERAKGNILERFSAQQFPDLHSELNLSSLELGDSALYFCASSDRFGGNEQFFGPGTRLTVL.

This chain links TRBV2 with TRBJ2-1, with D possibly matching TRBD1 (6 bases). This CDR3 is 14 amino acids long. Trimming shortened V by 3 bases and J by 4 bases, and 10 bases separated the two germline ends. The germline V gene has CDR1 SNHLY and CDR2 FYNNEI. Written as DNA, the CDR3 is TGTGCCAGCAGTGATGGTCAGGGGTACAATGAGCAGTTCTTC. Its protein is CASSDGQGYNEQFF.

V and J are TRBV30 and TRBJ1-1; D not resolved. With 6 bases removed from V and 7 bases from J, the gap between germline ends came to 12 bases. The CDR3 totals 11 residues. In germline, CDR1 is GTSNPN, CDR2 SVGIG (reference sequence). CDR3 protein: CACGRDLEAFF. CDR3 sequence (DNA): TGTGCCTGTGGAAGGGATCTTGAAGCTTTCTTT.

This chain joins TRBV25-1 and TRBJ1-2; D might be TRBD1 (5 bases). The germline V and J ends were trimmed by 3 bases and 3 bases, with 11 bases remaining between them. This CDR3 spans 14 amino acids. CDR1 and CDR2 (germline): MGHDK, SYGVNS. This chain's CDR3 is CASSEEGRHYGYTF. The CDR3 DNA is TGTGCCAGCAGTGAGGAGGGGAGGCACTATGGCTACACCTTC.

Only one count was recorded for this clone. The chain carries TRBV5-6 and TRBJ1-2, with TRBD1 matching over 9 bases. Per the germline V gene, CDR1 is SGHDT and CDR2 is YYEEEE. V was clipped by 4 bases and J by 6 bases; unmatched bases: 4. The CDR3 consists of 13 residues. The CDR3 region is CASSGTGRNGYTF. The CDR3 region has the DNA TGTGCCAGCAGCGGGACAGGGAGGAATGGCTACACCTTC.

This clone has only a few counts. The DNA of the CDR3 is TGTGCCAGCAGCCCAGACATAGCCTACGAGCAGTACTTC. Residues: CASSPDIAYEQYF. This chain joins TRBV11-2 and TRBJ2-7; D unresolved. Germline-derived CDR1 and CDR2 are SGHAT and FQNNGV. The V gene lost 5 bases and the J gene lost 2 bases, with 10 bases spanning the gap. This CDR3 is built from 13 residues.

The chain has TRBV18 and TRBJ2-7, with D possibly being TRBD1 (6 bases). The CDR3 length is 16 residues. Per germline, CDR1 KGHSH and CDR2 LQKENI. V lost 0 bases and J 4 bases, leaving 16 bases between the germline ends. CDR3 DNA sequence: TGTGCCAGCTCACCACCGAGGCAAGGGGGTCGGTACGAGCAGTACTTC. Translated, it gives CASSPPRQGGRYEQYF.

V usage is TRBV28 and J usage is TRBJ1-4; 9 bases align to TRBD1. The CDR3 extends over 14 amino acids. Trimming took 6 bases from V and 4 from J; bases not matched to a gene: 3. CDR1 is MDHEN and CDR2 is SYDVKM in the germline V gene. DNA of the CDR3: TGTGCCAGCAGAAAGACAGGGGGTAATGAAAAACTGTTTTTT. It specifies CASRKTGGNEKLFF. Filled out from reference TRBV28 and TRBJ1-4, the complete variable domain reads DVKVTQSSRYLVKRTGEKVFLECVQDMDHENMFWYRQDPGLGLRLIYFSYDVKMKEKGDIPEGYSVSREKKERFSLILESASTNQTSMYLCASRKTGGNEKLFFGSGTQLSVL.

Here the CDR3 DNA reads TGTGCCAGCAGTATAACCTCGGGGCAACGGTATGGCTACACCTTC. Its protein is CASSITSGQRYGYTF. V usage is TRBV6-5 and J usage is TRBJ1-2; tentatively, D is TRBD1 (5 bases). The CDR3 covers 15 residues. The germline CDR1 and CDR2 sequences are MNHEY and SVGAGI. Trimming pared 5 bases from V and 5 bases from J, leaving 18 bases between.

This CDR3 is CASSLELTGNQPQHF. The CDR3 bases are TGTGCCAGCAGCTTAGAACTAACTGGCAATCAGCCCCAGCATTTT. V and J are TRBV7-2 and TRBJ1-5; D gene uncertain. In germline, CDR1 is SGHTA, CDR2 FQGNSA. CDR3 size: 15 residues. Between the trimmed V and J ends, which lost 1 base and 2 bases, there was a span of 9 bases.

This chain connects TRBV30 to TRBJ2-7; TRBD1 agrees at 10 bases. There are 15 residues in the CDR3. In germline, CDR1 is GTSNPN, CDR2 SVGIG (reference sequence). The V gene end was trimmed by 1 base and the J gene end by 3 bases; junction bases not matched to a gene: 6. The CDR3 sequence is CAWSDRQGADYEQYF. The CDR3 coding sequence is TGTGCCTGGAGTGATAGACAGGGGGCGGACTACGAGCAGTACTTC.

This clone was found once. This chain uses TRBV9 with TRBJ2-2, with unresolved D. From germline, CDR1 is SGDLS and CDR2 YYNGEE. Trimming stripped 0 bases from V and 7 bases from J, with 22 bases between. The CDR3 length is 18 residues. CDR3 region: CASSVDWSSPQRGGELFF. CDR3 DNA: TGTGCCAGCAGCGTAGATTGGTCCAGTCCGCAACGCGGCGGGGAGCTGTTTTTT. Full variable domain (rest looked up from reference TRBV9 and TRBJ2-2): DSGVTQTPKHLITATGQRVTLRCSPRSGDLSVYWYQQSLDQGLQFLIQYYNGEERAKGNILERFSAQQFPDLHSELNLSSLELGDSALYFCASSVDWSSPQRGGELFFGEGSRLTVL.

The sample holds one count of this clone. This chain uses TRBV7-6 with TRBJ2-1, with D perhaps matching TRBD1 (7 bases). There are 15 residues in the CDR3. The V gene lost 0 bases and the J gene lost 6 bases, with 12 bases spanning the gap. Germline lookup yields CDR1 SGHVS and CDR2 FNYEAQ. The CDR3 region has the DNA TGTGCCAGCAGCTTAGCGACAGGGACTCCCAATGAGCAGTTCTTC. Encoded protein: CASSLATGTPNEQFF. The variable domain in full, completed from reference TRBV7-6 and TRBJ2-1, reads GAGVSQSPRYKVTKRGQDVALRCDPISGHVSLYWYRQALGQGPEFLTYFNYEAQQDKSGLPNDRFSAERPEGSISTLTIQRTEQRDSAMYRCASSLATGTPNEQFFGPGTRLTVL.

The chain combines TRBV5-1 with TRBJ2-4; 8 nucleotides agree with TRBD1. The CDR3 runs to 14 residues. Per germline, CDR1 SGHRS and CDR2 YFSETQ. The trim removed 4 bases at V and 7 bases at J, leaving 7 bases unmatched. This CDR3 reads CASSPGTGLNIQYF. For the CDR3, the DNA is TGCGCCAGCAGCCCCGGGACAGGTCTGAACATTCAGTACTTC.

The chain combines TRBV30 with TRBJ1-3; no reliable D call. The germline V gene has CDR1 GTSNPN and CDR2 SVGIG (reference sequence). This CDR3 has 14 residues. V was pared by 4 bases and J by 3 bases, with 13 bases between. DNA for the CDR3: TGTGCCTGGATTTCGCAGCCCCGTGGAAACACCATATATTTT. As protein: CAWISQPRGNTIYF.

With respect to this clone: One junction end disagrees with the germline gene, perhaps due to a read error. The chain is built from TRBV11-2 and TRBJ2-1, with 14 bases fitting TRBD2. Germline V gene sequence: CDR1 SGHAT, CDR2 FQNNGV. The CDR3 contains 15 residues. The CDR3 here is CASSAADGTSGSKVF. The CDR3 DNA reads TGTGCCAGCAGCGCTGCAGATGGGACTAGCGGGAGTAAGGTCTTC.

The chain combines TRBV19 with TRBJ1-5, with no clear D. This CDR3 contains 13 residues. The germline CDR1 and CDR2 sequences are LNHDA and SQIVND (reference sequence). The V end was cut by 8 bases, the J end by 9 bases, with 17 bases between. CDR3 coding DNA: TGTGCCAGTGACCCCGGGCCGGCAAGGCCCCAGCATTTT. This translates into CASDPGPARPQHF.

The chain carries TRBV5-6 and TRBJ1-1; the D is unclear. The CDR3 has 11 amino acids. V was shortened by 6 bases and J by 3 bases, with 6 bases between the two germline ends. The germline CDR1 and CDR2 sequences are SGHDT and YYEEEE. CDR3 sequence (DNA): TGTGCCAGCACCGGTTACACTGAAGCTTTCTTT. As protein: CASTGYTEAFF.

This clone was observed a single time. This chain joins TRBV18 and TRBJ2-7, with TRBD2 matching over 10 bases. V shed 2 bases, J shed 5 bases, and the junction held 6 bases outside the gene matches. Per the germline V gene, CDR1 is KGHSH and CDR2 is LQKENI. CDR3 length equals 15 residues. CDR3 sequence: CASSPEIAGGDEQYF. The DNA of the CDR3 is TGTGCCAGCTCACCAGAGATAGCGGGAGGTGACGAGCAGTACTTC.

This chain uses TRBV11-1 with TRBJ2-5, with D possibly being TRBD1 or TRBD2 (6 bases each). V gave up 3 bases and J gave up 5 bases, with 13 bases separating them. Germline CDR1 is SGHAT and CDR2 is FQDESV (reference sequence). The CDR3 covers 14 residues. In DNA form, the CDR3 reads TGTGCCAGCAGCTTCAAGGGGGGAGCGGAGACCCAGTACTTC. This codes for CASSFKGGAETQYF. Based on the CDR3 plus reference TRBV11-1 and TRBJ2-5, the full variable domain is EAEVAQSPRYKITEKSQAVAFWCDPISGHATLYWYRQILGQGPELLVQFQDESVVDDSQLPKDRFSAERLKGVDSTLKIQPAELGDSAMYLCASSFKGGAETQYFGPGTRLLVL.

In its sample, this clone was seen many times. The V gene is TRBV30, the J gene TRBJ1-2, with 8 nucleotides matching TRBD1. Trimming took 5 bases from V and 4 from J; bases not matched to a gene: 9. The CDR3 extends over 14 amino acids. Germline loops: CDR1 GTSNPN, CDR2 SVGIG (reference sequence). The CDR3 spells CAWASGGSVYGYTF. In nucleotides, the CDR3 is TGTGCCTGGGCGTCAGGGGGCTCTGTCTATGGCTACACCTTC.

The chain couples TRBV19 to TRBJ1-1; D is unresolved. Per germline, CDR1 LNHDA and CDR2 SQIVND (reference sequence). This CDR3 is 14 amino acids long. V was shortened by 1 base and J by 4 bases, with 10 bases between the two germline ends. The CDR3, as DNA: TGTGCCAGTAGTATAGGTGGGGTGAGCACTGAAGCTTTCTTT. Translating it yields CASSIGGVSTEAFF.

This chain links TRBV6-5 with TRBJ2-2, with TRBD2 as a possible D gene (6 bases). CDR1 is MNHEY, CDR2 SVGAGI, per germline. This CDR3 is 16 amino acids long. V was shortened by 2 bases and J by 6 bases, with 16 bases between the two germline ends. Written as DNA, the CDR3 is TGTGCCAGCAGTTACCGGAGGGGAGTTCTGGCCGGGGAGCTGTTTTTT. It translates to CASSYRRGVLAGELFF.

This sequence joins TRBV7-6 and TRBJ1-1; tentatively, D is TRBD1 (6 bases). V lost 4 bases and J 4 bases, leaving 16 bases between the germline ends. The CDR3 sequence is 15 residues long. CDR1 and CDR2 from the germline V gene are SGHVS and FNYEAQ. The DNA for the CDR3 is TGTGCCAGCAGCTCCCGGAGGGGGGGACTCACTGAAGCTTTCTTT. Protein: CASSSRRGGLTEAFF.

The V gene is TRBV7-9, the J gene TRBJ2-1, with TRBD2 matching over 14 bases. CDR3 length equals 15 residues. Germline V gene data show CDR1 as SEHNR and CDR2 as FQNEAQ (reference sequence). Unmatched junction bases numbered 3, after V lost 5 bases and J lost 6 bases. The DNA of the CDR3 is TGTGCCAGCAGCCTGACTAGCGGGAGGGTCAATGAGCAGTTCTTC. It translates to CASSLTSGRVNEQFF.

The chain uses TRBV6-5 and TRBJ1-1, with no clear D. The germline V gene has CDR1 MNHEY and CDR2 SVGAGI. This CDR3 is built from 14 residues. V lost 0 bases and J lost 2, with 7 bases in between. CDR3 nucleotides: TGTGCCAGCAGTTACTCGAGGGCAAACACTGAAGCTTTCTTT. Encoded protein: CASSYSRANTEAFF.

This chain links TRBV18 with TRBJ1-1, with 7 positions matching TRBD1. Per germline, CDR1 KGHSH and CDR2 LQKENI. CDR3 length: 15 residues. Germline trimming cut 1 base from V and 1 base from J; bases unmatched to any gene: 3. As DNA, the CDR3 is TGTGCCAGCTCACCACAGGGGACAGCGAACACTGAAGCTTTCTTT. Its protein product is CASSPQGTANTEAFF. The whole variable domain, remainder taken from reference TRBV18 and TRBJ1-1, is NAGVMQNPRHLVRRRGQEARLRCSPMKGHSHVYWYRQLPEEGLKFMVYLQKENIIDESGMPKERFSAEFPKEGPSILRIQQVVRGDSAAYFCASSPQGTANTEAFFGQGTRLTVV.

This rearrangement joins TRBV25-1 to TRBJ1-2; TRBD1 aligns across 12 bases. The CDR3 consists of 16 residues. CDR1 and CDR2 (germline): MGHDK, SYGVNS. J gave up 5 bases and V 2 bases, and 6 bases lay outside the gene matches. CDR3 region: CASSEPGGQGAYGYTF. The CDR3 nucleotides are TGTGCCAGCAGTGAACCAGGGGGACAGGGGGCTTATGGCTACACCTTC.

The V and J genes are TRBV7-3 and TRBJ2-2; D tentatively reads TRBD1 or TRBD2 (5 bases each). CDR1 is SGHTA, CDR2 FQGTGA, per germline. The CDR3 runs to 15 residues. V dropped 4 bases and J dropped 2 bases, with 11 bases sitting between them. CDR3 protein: CASSSGTINTGELFF. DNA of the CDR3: TGTGCCAGCAGCTCCGGGACCATTAACACCGGGGAGCTGTTTTTT. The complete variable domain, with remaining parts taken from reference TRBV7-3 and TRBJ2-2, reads GAGVSQTPSNKVTEKGKYVELRCDPISGHTALYWYRQSLGQGPEFLIYFQGTGAADDSGLPNDRFFAVRPEGSVSTLKIQRTERGDSAVYLCASSSGTINTGELFFGEGSRLTVL.

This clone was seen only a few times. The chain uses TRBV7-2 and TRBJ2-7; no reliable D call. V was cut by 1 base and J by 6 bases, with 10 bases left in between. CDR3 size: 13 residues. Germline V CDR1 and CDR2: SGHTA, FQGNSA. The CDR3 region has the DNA TGTGCCAGCAGCTTAGTCAGTGTGGGCGAGCAGTACTTC. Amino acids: CASSLVSVGEQYF.

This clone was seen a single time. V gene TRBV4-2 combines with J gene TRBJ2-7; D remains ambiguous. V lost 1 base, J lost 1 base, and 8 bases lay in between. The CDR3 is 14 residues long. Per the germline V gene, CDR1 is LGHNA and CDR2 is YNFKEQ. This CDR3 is CASSQAAVSYEQYF. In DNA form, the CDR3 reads TGTGCCAGCAGCCAAGCAGCAGTGTCCTACGAGCAGTACTTC.

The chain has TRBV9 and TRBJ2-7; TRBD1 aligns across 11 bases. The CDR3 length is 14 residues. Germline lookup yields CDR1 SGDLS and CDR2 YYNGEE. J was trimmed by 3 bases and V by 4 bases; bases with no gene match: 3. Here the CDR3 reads CASSLGTGGYEQYF. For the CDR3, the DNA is TGTGCCAGCAGCTTGGGGACAGGGGGCTACGAGCAGTACTTC.